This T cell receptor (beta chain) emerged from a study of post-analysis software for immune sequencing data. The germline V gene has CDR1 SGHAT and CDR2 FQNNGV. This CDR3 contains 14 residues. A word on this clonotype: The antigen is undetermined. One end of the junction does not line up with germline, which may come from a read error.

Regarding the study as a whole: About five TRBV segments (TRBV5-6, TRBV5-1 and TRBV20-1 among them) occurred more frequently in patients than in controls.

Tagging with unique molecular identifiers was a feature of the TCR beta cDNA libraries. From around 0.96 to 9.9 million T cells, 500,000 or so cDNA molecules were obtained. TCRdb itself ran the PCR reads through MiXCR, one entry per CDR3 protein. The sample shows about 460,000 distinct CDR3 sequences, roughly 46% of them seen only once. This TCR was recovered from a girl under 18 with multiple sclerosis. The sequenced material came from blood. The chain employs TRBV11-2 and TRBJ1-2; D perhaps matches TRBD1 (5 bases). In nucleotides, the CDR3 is TGTGCCAGCAGCCTTGAGGGGCGGGCCTATGGCCACACCTTC. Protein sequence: CASSLEGRAYGHTF.